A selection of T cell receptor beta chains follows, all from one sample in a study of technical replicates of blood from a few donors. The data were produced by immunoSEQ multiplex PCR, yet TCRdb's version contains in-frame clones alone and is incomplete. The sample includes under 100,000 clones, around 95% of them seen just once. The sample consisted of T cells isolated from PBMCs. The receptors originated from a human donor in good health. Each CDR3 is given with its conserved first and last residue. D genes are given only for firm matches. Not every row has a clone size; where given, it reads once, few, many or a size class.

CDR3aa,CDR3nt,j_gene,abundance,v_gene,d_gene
CASRDSGTGGLRSGANVLTF,TGTGCCAGCAGAGACTCTGGGACAGGGGGCCTCCGATCTGGGGCCAACGTCCTGACTTTC,TRBJ2-6,-,TRBV2,TRBD1
CASSEEGTTGELFF,TGTGCCAGCTCAGAGGAGGGAACTACCGGGGAGCTGTTTTTT,TRBJ2-2,-,TRBV18,-
CASSQDEGQWSGNTIYF,TGTGCCAGCAGCCAAGATGAGGGACAGTGGTCTGGAAACACCATATATTTT,TRBJ1-3,-,TRBV4-2,TRBD1
CASSLYRDNSGNTIYF,TGTGCCAGCAGTTTGTACAGGGATAACTCTGGAAACACCATATATTTT,TRBJ1-3,few,TRBV28,-
CAISPALDGTQYF,TGTGCCATCAGCCCTGCCCTAGATGGGACCCAGTACTTC,TRBJ2-5,-,TRBV10-3,-
CASSLDWPRVSYEQYF,TGTGCCAGCAGTTTAGATTGGCCACGGGTCTCCTACGAGCAGTACTTC,TRBJ2-7,-,TRBV27,-
CASSFLDEQFF,TGCGCCAGCAGCTTCCTCGATGAGCAGTTCTTC,TRBJ2-1,-,TRBV5-1,-
CASSLGDTLETQYF,TGTGCCAGCAGCCTAGGGGACACCTTAGAGACCCAGTACTTC,TRBJ2-5,-,TRBV5-4,-
CASSVLAGANTDTQYF,TGTGCCAGCAGCGTCCTAGCGGGAGCAAACACAGATACGCAGTATTTT,TRBJ2-3,-,TRBV9,TRBD2
CASSDRQGETQYF,TGTGCCAGTAGCGATAGACAGGGTGAGACCCAGTACTTC,TRBJ2-5,-,TRBV19,TRBD1
CASRGIAGELYNEQFF,TGTGCCAGCAGAGGGATAGCGGGAGAGCTCTACAATGAGCAGTTCTTC,TRBJ2-1,-,TRBV2,TRBD2
CASSELSSGIYEQYF,TGTGCCAGCAGTGAGCTGTCTAGCGGAATATACGAGCAGTACTTC,TRBJ2-7,-,TRBV25-1,TRBD2
CASSSFEYEQYF,TGTGCCAGCAGTTCCTTCGAGTACGAGCAGTACTTC,TRBJ2-7,-,TRBV7-3,-
CASRAGALWDTDTQYF,TGTGCCAGCAGGGCGGGAGCTCTGTGGGACACAGATACGCAGTATTTT,TRBJ2-3,once,TRBV27,TRBD2
CASSTVAGVAETQYF,TGTGCCAGTAGTACGGTAGCGGGAGTAGCAGAGACCCAGTACTTC,TRBJ2-5,-,TRBV19,TRBD2
CASSAGMGQLYEQYF,TGTGCCAGCAGCGCAGGGATGGGACAGCTTTACGAGCAGTACTTC,TRBJ2-7,-,TRBV9,TRBD1
CASRGGNTYEQYF,TGTGCCAGCAGAGGGGGTAACACCTACGAGCAGTACTTC,TRBJ2-7,few,TRBV6-5,-
CASSGQGHGYTF,TGTGCCAGCAGTGGACAGGGTCATGGCTACACCTTC,TRBJ1-2,few,TRBV2,TRBD1
CASSPGEYEQYF,TGCGCCAGCAGCCCGGGGGAATACGAGCAGTACTTC,TRBJ2-7,-,TRBV5-1,-
CASSVPLGGEKETQYF,TGTGCCAGCAGCGTGCCCTTGGGGGGGGAGAAAGAGACCCAGTACTTC,TRBJ2-5,-,TRBV7-9,TRBD2
CASSIRGYGYTF,TGTGCCAGTAGTATTCGGGGTTATGGCTACACCTTC,TRBJ1-2,-,TRBV19,-
CASSLGRLAGNYNEQFF,TGTGCCAGCAGCCTAGGAAGACTAGCGGGAAACTACAATGAGCAGTTCTTC,TRBJ2-1,once,TRBV4-2,TRBD2
CASSQFLSGRAYEQYF,TGCGCCAGCAGCCAATTTTTAAGCGGGAGGGCCTACGAGCAGTACTTC,TRBJ2-7,once,TRBV4-1,TRBD2
CASSFAGGGYEQYF,TGTGCCAGCAGTTTTGCAGGGGGCGGCTACGAGCAGTACTTC,TRBJ2-7,-,TRBV27,TRBD1
CASTLSYRALEAFF,TGTGCCAGCACCCTCTCCTACAGGGCTCTTGAAGCTTTCTTT,TRBJ1-1,-,TRBV27,-
CASSPPGQSTDTQYF,TGTGCCAGCTCACCACCGGGACAGAGCACAGATACGCAGTATTTT,TRBJ2-3,-,TRBV18,TRBD1
CASSRGGNTEAFF,TGTGCCAGCAGCAGAGGGGGGAACACTGAAGCTTTCTTT,TRBJ1-1,few,TRBV7-9,-
CASSLSQRGGTEAFF,TGTGCCAGCAGCTTAAGTCAAAGGGGGGGGACTGAAGCTTTCTTT,TRBJ1-1,-,TRBV11-2,-
CASSLGGTSGSNEQFF,TGCGCCAGCAGCTTGGGGGGGACTAGCGGTTCCAATGAGCAGTTCTTC,TRBJ2-1,-,TRBV5-1,TRBD2
CASSDGTRDEQFF,TGCGCCAGCAGTGATGGGACTAGGGATGAGCAGTTCTTC,TRBJ2-1,-,TRBV10-1,TRBD2
CAWSFGLAGESQFF,TGTGCCTGGAGTTTTGGCCTAGCGGGAGAGTCACAGTTCTTC,TRBJ2-1,-,TRBV30,TRBD2
CASSADRGFTGELFF,TGTGCCAGCAGCGCTGACCGGGGATTCACCGGGGAGCTGTTTTTT,TRBJ2-2,-,TRBV9,-